The sequence of this TCR beta chain was determined in a study of OX40 agonist ivuxolimab in advanced cancers. Study-wide results and caveats: Normalized expansion of T-cell clones was also low for some nonresponders.

The table came from immunoSEQ multiplex PCR; TCRdb's copy has only in-frame clones and leaves some out. The sample includes around 57,000 clones, 80% to 90% seen only once; the top ten take roughly 1.2%. In the case of this clone: The target antigen is unknown.

The sequences come from CD4+ or CD8+ T cells sorted from blood, collected in a trial of the OX40 agonist ivuxolimab. The sequence derives from an adult with an advanced solid tumor such as melanoma, head and neck, liver or kidney cancer.

CDR3 residues: CASTYRDTYSVYTQYF. Written as DNA, the CDR3 is TGTGCCAGCACTTACCGGGACACCTATAGCGTGTATACGCAGTATTTT. The chain links TRBV11-2 to TRBJ2-3, with TRBD1 as a possible D gene (6 bases). Per germline, CDR1 SGHAT and CDR2 FQNNGV. Trimming removed 7 bases at V and 7 bases at J, with 24 bases between. This CDR3 comprises 16 residues. Together with reference TRBV11-2 and TRBJ2-3, the CDR3 gives the full variable domain: EAGVAQSPRYKIIEKRQSVAFWCNPISGHATLYWYQQILGQGPKLLIQFQNNGVVDDSQLPKDRFSAERLKGVDSTLKIQPAKLEDSAVYLCASTYRDTYSVYTQYFGPGTRLTVL.